This entry lists 26 T cell receptor beta chains sequenced from one sample in a study of response to subunit inactivated influenza vaccine. One entry per CDR3 protein, called by TCRdb with MiXCR from the RT-PCR reads. The data contain 600,000 to 700,000 distinct CDR3 sequences, 11% to 15% of them singletons. The sequencing used PBMCs from blood, collected about 14 days before vaccination. All receptors come from a man aged 50 to 59 who received an inactivated influenza vaccine.

The chain combines TRBV7-2 with TRBJ1-5; TRBD1 aligns across 7 bases. The CDR3 is 16 residues long. V lost 2 bases, J lost 0 bases, and 4 bases stayed unmatched. Germline CDR1 is SGHTA and CDR2 is FQGNSA. Here the CDR3 DNA reads TGTGCCAGCAGCTTAAGGGGGCGTCTTAGCAATCAGCCCCAGCATTTT. It is translated as CASSLRGRLSNQPQHF.

This clonotype was observed a few times. A much bigger clone sits one base away, suggesting this may be a read error. The genes are TRBV6-4 and TRBJ2-1; 8 nucleotides line up with TRBD1. CDR3 length: 15 amino acids. Germline lookup yields CDR1 MRHNA and CDR2 SNTAGT. V was pared by 5 bases and J by 2 bases, with 5 bases of the junction left unmatched. CDR3 protein: CASSPQQGAYNEQFF. In DNA form, the CDR3 reads TGTGCCAGCAGTCCCCAACAGGGGGCCTACAATGAGCAGTTCTTC.

The chain combines TRBV3-1 with TRBJ2-7, with D perhaps TRBD1 or TRBD2 (6 bases each). Trimming left V 4 bases short and J 4 bases short, with 17 bases between. CDR1 and CDR2 from the germline V gene are LGHDT and YNNKEL (reference sequence). This CDR3 has 15 amino acids. The CDR3 loop is CASSPTGAAIYEQYF. As DNA, the CDR3 is TGTGCCAGCAGCCCCACGGGGGCAGCTATATACGAGCAGTACTTC.

The chain links TRBV29-1 to TRBJ2-1; D gene ambiguous. Trimming took off 3 bases at V and 8 bases at J, with 17 bases between the two ends. In germline, CDR1 is SQVTM, CDR2 ANQGSEA. The CDR3 covers 14 residues. The CDR3 coding sequence is TGCAGCGTTGATATGCCCGGAACCTGGCATGAGCAGTTCTTC. Protein product: CSVDMPGTWHEQFF.

This chain links TRBV9 with TRBJ2-7; weak D call: TRBD2 (6 bases). The ends were cut back, 2 bases at V and 6 bases at J, with 18 bases in the middle. CDR3 length: 15 residues. Germline-derived CDR1 and CDR2 are SGDLS and YYNGEE. CDR3 in amino acids: CASSVVPGELAEQYF. The CDR3 DNA reads as TGTGCCAGCAGCGTGGTACCGGGAGAACTCGCCGAGCAGTACTTC.

There are a few counts of this clonotype. The chain uses TRBV29-1 and TRBJ2-3; TRBD1 aligns across 9 bases. This CDR3 is built from 14 residues. With 5 bases clipped from V and 3 bases from J, the junction kept 6 bases outside the gene matches. Germline V gene sequence: CDR1 SQVTM, CDR2 ANQGSEA. The CDR3 is CSVSGTGITDTQYF. DNA of the CDR3: TGCAGCGTTTCCGGGACAGGGATTACAGATACGCAGTATTTT.

This clonotype was counted between two and nine times. The chain couples TRBV12-3 or TRBV12-4 to TRBJ1-6; D is perhaps TRBD1 (6 bases). V was clipped by 8 bases and J by 6 bases, with 14 bases between them. The CDR3 loop spans 14 amino acids. The CDR3, as DNA: TGTGCCAGCGGTCTAACAGGGAGTAATTCACCCCTCCACTTT. Its protein is CASGLTGSNSPLHF.

The chain recombines TRBV28 with TRBJ2-7, with 8 bases matching TRBD2. Per the germline V gene, CDR1 is MDHEN and CDR2 is SYDVKM. V was clipped by 3 bases and J by 4 bases; unmatched bases: 5. The CDR3 has 14 residues. CDR3 sequence: CASSFTPSGYEQYF. Here the CDR3 DNA reads TGTGCCAGCAGTTTCACCCCTAGCGGGTACGAGCAGTACTTC.

The chain joins TRBV7-2 to TRBJ1-4; D gene uncertain. CDR3 length equals 15 residues. Germline loops: CDR1 SGHTA, CDR2 FQGNSA. V lost 5 bases and J 5 bases, leaving 15 bases between the germline ends. The CDR3 is CASSLTPTRNEKLFF. The CDR3 nucleotides are TGTGCCAGCAGCCTAACGCCTACTCGGAATGAAAAACTGTTTTTT.

There are a few counts of this clonotype. The V gene is TRBV20-1, the J gene TRBJ2-1; TRBD2 matches at 8 bases. The CDR3 runs 13 residues. In germline, CDR1 is DFQATT, CDR2 SNEGSKA (reference sequence). Unmatched junction bases numbered 6, after V lost 3 bases and J lost 8 bases. The DNA for the CDR3 is TGCAGTGCTAGCGGGCGGGAGGTCTATGAGCAGTTCTTC. This codes for CSASGREVYEQFF.

This clonotype showed up just a few times. The chain carries TRBV24-1 and TRBJ2-1; D is ambiguous. Germline V gene sequence: CDR1 KGHDR, CDR2 SFDVKD. There are 12 residues in the CDR3. V lost 4 bases to trimming and J lost 2 bases, with 2 bases between them. Here the CDR3 reads CATSEAYNEQFF. The CDR3 DNA sequence: TGTGCCACCAGTGAGGCCTACAATGAGCAGTTCTTC.

This clonotype was observed a few times. CDR3 residues: CASSPWTGAGYGYTF. The CDR3, as DNA: TGTGCCAGCAGCCCATGGACAGGGGCTGGCTATGGCTACACCTTC. The chain carries TRBV7-2 and TRBJ1-2; 9 bases agree with TRBD1. This CDR3 comprises 15 residues. After removal of 5 bases from V and 4 bases from J, the junction contained 8 bases not matched to a gene. Germline CDR1 is SGHTA and CDR2 is FQGNSA.

The sample holds many counts of this clonotype. The chain carries TRBV20-1 and TRBJ1-2; the D is unclear. V was cut by 3 bases and J by 0 bases, with 8 bases left in between. This CDR3 spans 13 amino acids. Germline V gives CDR1 DFQATT, CDR2 SNEGSKA (reference sequence). This CDR3 is CSARIPTNYGYTF. In nucleotides, the CDR3 is TGCAGTGCTAGGATCCCTACTAACTATGGCTACACCTTC.

Only a few counts were recorded for this clonotype. The CDR3 region is CASSPRGISRGNTIYF. CDR3 nucleotide sequence: TGTGCCAGCAGTCCCCGGGGCATTTCGCGAGGAAACACCATATATTTT. The genes are TRBV7-2 and TRBJ1-3, with D tentatively TRBD1 (5 bases). V was pared by 6 bases and J by 4 bases, with 19 bases between. The CDR3 has 16 residues. Germline CDR1 SGHTA, CDR2 FQGNSA.

The CDR3 sequence: CAISEGYGADTQYF. For the CDR3, the DNA is TGTGCCATCAGTGAAGGTTACGGCGCAGATACGCAGTATTTT. The V call is TRBV10-3, the J call TRBJ2-3; no clear D gene. The length of the CDR3 is 14 residues. V dropped 3 bases and J dropped 4 bases, with 11 bases sitting between them. Germline V gene lookup returns CDR1 ENHRY and CDR2 SYGVKD.

This clonotype has just a few counts. The chain carries TRBV28 and TRBJ2-5, with 10 bases lining up with TRBD2. The CDR3 has 16 amino acids. In germline, CDR1 is MDHEN, CDR2 SYDVKM. J lost 6 bases, V lost 4 bases, and 11 bases had no gene match. CDR3 protein: CASSSPAGGPRKTQYF. CDR3 coding DNA: TGTGCCAGCAGTTCGCCAGCGGGAGGGCCCCGGAAGACCCAGTACTTC.

This clonotype was seen many times. The chain has TRBV11-3 and TRBJ2-1; 10 bases line up with TRBD2. Germline V gene sequence: CDR1 SGHNT, CDR2 YENEEA. The CDR3 contains 18 residues. The ends lost 3 bases at V and 3 bases at J; junction bases unmatched: 11. This CDR3 is CASSFFGQGLAIYNEQFF. In DNA, the CDR3 is TGTGCCAGCAGCTTTTTCGGGCAGGGACTAGCGATCTACAATGAGCAGTTCTTC.

V gene TRBV6-5 combines with J gene TRBJ1-1; D is uncertain. The CDR3 has 14 residues. The germline gives CDR1 MNHEY, CDR2 SVGAGI. Trimming shortened V by 4 bases and J by 0 bases, and 9 bases separated the two germline ends. This CDR3 reads CASSFKMVNTEAFF. CDR3 coding DNA: TGTGCCAGCAGTTTCAAAATGGTGAACACTGAAGCTTTCTTT.

This clonotype was observed at least ten times. This rearrangement joins TRBV14 to TRBJ2-2; 7 positions agree with TRBD1. CDR1 and CDR2 from the germline V gene are SGHDN and FVKESK. The CDR3 is 16 residues long. Losses at the gene ends were 4 bases for V and 5 bases for J; bases not matched to a gene: 10. DNA of the CDR3: TGTGCCAGCAGCCGAGACAGGGAGACGATGACCGGGGAGCTGTTTTTT. Translation: CASSRDRETMTGELFF.

This clonotype was observed a few times. The rearrangement links TRBV4-1 to TRBJ1-4; D is unclear. Germline CDR1 MGHRA, CDR2 YSYEKL. Trimming took 1 base from V and 10 from J, leaving 7 bases between them. The CDR3 loop spans 12 amino acids. CDR3 region: CASSQVERKLFF. CDR3 bases: TGCGCCAGCAGCCAAGTGGAGCGAAAACTGTTTTTT.

This clonotype was seen more than once but under ten times. This chain joins TRBV4-3 and TRBJ2-4, with TRBD1 matching 9 bases. The V and J ends lost 4 bases and 6 bases, in that order; junction bases with no gene match: 16. The CDR3 has 18 residues. Germline V gene lookup returns CDR1 LGHNA and CDR2 YSLEER. CDR3 DNA: TGCGCCAGCAGCCCCCTCCTACCGGGACAGGGAAATGGAAACATTCAGTACTTC. It yields the protein CASSPLLPGQGNGNIQYF.

Only a few counts were recorded for this clonotype. The rearrangement links TRBV11-2 to TRBJ1-1; no firm D call. Deletions cut 5 bases from V and 1 base from J, with 11 bases between. The germline V gene encodes CDR1 SGHAT and CDR2 FQNNGV. The CDR3 sequence is 14 residues long. CDR3 in amino acids: CASSPGLKNTEAFF. The CDR3 DNA reads as TGTGCCAGCAGCCCGGGCCTTAAGAACACTGAAGCTTTCTTT.

This clonotype came up a few times. The genes are TRBV2 and TRBJ2-1; no definite D call. From germline, CDR1 is SNHLY and CDR2 FYNNEI. V was pared by 1 base and J by 15 bases, with 13 bases between. This CDR3 is 12 amino acids long. CDR3 sequence (DNA): TGTGCCAGCAGTGAAGTGGAACAAAGGAGGTTCTTC. It translates to CASSEVEQRRFF.

The J gene is TRBJ2-2, the V gene TRBV15; no definite D call. Trimming cost V 6 bases and J 4 bases, with 12 bases left between them. CDR3 length: 14 amino acids. From germline, CDR1 is LNHNV and CDR2 YYDKDF (reference sequence). The CDR3 DNA reads TGTGCCACCAGTCCTTGGGCTGGCACCGGGGAGCTGTTTTTT. This codes for CATSPWAGTGELFF.

The V call is TRBV6-2 or TRBV6-3, the J call TRBJ1-5, with 10 positions matching TRBD1. The CDR3 covers 17 residues. Per the germline V gene, CDR1 is MNHEY and CDR2 is SVGEGT. The V gene end was trimmed by 7 bases and the J gene end by 5 bases; junction bases not matched to a gene: 14. CDR3 nucleotide sequence: TGTGCCAGCACTACAAGGAGGGGACAGGGGAGAGATCAGCCCCAGCATTTT. This encodes CASTTRRGQGRDQPQHF.

In this sample, this clonotype turned up many times. The V gene is TRBV11-2, the J gene TRBJ2-3; TRBD2 matches at 9 bases. The CDR3 is made up of 13 amino acids. V gave up 5 bases and J gave up 8 bases; unmatched junction bases: 5. The germline CDR1 and CDR2 sequences are SGHAT and FQNNGV. The CDR3 sequence: CASSTSSGATQYF. In DNA form, the CDR3 reads TGTGCCAGCAGCACCTCTAGCGGGGCTACGCAGTATTTT. Filled out from reference TRBV11-2 and TRBJ2-3, the complete variable domain reads EAGVAQSPRYKIIEKRQSVAFWCNPISGHATLYWYQQILGQGPKLLIQFQNNGVVDDSQLPKDRFSAERLKGVDSTLKIQPAKLEDSAVYLCASSTSSGATQYFGPGTRLTVL.